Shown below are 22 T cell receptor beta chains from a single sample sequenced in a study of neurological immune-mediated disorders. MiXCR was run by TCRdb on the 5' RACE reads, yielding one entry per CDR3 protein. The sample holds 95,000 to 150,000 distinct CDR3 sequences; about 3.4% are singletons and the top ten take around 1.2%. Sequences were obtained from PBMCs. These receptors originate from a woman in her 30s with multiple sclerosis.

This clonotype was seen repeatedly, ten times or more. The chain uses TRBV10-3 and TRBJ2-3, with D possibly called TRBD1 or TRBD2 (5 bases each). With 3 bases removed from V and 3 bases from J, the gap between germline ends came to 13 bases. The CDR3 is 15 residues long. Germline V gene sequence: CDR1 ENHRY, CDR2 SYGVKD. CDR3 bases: TGTGCCATCAGTGATGGGGGAGTCAAGACAGATACGCAGTATTTT. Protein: CAISDGGVKTDTQYF.

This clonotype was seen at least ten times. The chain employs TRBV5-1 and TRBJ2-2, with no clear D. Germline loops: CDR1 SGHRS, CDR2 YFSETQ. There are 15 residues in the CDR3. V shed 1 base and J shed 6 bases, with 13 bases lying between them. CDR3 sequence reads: CASSLRKSPPGELFF. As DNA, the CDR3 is TGCGCCAGCAGCTTGAGGAAGTCCCCTCCCGGGGAGCTGTTTTTT.

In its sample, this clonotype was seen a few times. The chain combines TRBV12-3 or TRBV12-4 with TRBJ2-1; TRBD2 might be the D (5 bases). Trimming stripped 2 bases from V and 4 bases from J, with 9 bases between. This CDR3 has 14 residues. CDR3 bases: TGTGCCAGCAGTTTACTAGCACCATACAATGAGCAGTTCTTC. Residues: CASSLLAPYNEQFF.

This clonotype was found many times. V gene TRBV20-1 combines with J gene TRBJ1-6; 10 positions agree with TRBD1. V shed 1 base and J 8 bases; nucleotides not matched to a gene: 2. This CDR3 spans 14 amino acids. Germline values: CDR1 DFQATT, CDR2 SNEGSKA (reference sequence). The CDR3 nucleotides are TGCAGTGCTAGAGGACAGGGGGCTTATTCACCCCTCCACTTT. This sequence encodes CSARGQGAYSPLHF.

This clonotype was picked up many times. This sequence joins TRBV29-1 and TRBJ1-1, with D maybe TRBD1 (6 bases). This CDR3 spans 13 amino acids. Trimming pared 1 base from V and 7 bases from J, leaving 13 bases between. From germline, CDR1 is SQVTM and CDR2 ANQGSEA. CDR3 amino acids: CSVEVKTGNEAFF. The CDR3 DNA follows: TGCAGCGTTGAAGTAAAAACAGGGAATGAAGCTTTCTTT.

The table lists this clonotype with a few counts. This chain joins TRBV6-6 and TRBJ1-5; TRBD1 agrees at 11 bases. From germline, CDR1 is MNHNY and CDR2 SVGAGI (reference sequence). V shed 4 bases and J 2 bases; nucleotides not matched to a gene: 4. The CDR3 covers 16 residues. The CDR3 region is CASSSGTGGGNQPQHF. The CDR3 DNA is TGTGCCAGCAGTTCCGGGACAGGGGGTGGCAATCAGCCCCAGCATTTT.

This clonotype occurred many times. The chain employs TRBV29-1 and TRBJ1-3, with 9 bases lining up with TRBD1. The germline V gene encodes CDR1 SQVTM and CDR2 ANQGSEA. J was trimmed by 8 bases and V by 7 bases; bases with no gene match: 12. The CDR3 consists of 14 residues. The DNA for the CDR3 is TGCAGCGCTGCCACCGGGACAGGGAGGGACACCATATATTTT. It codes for CSAATGTGRDTIYF.

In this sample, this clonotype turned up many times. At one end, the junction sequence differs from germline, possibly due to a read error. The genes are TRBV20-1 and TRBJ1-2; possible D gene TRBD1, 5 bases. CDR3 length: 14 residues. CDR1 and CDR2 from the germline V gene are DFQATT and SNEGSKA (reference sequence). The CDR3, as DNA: TGCAGTGCTAGGTCCGGGACGGAATTTTATGACTACACCTTC. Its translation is CSARSGTEFYDYTF.

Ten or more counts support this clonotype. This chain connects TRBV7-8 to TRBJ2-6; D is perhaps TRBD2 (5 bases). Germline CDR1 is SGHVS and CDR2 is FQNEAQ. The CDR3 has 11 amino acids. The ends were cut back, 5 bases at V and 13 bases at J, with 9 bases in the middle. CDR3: CASSRTEVLTF. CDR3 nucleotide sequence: TGTGCCAGCAGCAGGACTGAAGTCCTGACTTTC.

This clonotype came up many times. The CDR3 protein is CASSSELYSEQYF. The CDR3 DNA sequence: TGCGCCAGCAGCTCGGAACTTTATTCTGAGCAGTACTTC. The genes are TRBV5-1 and TRBJ2-7; D is uncertain. The CDR3 totals 13 residues. V lost 3 bases and J 7 bases, leaving 14 bases between the germline ends. Germline V gene data show CDR1 as SGHRS and CDR2 as YFSETQ.

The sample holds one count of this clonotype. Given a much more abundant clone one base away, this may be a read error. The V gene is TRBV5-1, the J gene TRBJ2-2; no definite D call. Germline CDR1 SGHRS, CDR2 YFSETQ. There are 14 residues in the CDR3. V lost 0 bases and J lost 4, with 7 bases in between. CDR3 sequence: CASSLEVATGELFF. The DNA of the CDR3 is TGCGCCAGCAGCTTGGAGGTAGCCACCGGGGAGCTGTTTTTT.

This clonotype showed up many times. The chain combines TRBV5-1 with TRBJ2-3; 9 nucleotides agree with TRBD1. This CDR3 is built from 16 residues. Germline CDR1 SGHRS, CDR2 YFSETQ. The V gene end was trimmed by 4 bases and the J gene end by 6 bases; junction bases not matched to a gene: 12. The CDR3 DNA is TGCGCCAGCAGCGGAACCTCGACAGGGGGGATGGATACGCAGTATTTT. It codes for CASSGTSTGGMDTQYF.

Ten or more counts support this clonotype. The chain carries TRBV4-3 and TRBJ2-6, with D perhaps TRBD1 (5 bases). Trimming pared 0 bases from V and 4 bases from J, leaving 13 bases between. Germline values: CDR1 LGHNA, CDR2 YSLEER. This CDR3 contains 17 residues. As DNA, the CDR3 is TGCGCCAGCAGCCAAGATCCTATGGGGCGCGGGGCCAACGTCCTGACTTTC. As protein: CASSQDPMGRGANVLTF.

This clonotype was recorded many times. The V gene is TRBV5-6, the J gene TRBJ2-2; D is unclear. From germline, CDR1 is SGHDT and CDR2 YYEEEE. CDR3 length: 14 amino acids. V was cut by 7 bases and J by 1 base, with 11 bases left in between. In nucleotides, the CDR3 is TGTGCCAGCGATGGTCTCCTGAACACCGGGGAGCTGTTTTTT. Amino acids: CASDGLLNTGELFF.

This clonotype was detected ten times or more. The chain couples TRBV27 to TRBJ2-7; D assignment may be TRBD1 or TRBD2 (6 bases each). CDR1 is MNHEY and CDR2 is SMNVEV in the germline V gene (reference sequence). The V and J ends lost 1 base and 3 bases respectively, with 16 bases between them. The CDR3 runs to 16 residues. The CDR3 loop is CASSLWVGGRRYEQYF. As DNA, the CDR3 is TGTGCCAGCAGTTTATGGGTGGGGGGCCGCCGCTACGAGCAGTACTTC.

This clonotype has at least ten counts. The CDR3 region has the DNA TGCGCCAGCAGCTTGGGTCCTAGCGGGAGCCGGGAGACCCAGTACTTC. Protein sequence: CASSLGPSGSRETQYF. The chain joins TRBV5-1 to TRBJ2-5; TRBD2 aligns across 10 bases. From germline, CDR1 is SGHRS and CDR2 YFSETQ. The V segment lost 0 bases and the J segment 5 bases; nucleotides outside the gene matches: 7. This CDR3 spans 16 amino acids.

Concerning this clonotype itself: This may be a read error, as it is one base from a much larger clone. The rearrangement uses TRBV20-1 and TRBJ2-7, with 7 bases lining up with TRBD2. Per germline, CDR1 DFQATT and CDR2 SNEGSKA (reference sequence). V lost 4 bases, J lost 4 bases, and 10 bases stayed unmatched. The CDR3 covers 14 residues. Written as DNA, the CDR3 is TGCAGTGCTAACCTCGCCAGGGAGGGGTACGAGCAGTACTTC. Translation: CSANLAREGYEQYF.

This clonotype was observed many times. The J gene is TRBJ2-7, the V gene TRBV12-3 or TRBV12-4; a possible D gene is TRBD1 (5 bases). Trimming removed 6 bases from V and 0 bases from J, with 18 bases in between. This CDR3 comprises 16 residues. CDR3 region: CASSPRQSPSSYEQYF. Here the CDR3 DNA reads TGTGCCAGCAGCCCTCGACAGAGCCCCAGCTCCTACGAGCAGTACTTC.

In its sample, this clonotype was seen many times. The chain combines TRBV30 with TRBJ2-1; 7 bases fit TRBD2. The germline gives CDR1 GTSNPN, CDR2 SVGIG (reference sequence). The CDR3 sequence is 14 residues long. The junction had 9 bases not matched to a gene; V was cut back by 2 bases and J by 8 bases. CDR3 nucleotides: TGTGCCTGGAGTTTTGGCGGGAGCCTCTATGAGCAGTTCTTC. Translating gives CAWSFGGSLYEQFF.

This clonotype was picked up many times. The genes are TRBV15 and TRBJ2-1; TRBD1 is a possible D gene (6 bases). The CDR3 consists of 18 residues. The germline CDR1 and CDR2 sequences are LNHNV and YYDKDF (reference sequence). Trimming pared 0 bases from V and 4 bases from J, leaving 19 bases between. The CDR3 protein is CATSRDLISGTTYNEQFF. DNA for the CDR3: TGTGCCACCAGCAGAGATCTTATCTCCGGGACAACTTACAATGAGCAGTTCTTC. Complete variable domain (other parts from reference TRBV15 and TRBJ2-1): DAMVIQNPRYQVTQFGKPVTLSCSQTLNHNVMYWYQQKSSQAPKLLFHYYDKDFNNEADTPDNFQSRRPNTSFCFLDIRSPGLGDTAMYLCATSRDLISGTTYNEQFFGPGTRLTVL.

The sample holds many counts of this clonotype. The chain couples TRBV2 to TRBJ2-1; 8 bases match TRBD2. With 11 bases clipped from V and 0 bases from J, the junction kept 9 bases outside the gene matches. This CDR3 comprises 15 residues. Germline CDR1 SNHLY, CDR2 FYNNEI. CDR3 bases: TGTGCCTGCCCGGGAGCGGGGGCCTCCTACAATGAGCAGTTCTTC. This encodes CACPGAGASYNEQFF.

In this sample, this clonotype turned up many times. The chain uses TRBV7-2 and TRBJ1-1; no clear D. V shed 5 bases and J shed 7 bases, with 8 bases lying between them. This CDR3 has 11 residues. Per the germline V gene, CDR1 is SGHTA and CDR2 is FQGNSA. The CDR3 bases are TGTGCCAGCAGCCCTGAGGATGAAGCTTTCTTT. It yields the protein CASSPEDEAFF.